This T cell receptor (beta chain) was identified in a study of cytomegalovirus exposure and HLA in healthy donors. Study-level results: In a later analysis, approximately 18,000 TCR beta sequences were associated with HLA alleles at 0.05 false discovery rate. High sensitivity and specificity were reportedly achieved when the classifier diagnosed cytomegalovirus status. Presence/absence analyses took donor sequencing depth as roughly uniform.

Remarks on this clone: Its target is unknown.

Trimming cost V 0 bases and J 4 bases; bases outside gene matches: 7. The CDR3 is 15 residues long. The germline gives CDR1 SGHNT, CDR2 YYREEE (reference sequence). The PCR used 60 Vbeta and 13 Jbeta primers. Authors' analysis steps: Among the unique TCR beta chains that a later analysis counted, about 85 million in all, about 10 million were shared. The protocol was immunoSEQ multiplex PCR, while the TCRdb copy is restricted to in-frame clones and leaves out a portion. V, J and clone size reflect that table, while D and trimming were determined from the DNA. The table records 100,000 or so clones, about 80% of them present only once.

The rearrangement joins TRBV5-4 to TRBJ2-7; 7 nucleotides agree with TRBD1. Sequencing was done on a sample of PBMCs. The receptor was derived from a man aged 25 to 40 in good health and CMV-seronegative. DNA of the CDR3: TGTGCCAGCAGCTTGGCCCCGGGACAGCTGTACGAGCAGTACTTC. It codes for CASSLAPGQLYEQYF.